This entry lists 27 T cell receptor beta chains sequenced from one sample in a study of identical twins. A single record per CDR3 protein comes from TCRdb applying MiXCR to the 5' RACE reads. This sample has under 800,000 distinct CDR3 sequences, with 21% found just once. The same data also contributed to another study, on T cells expressing NK-cell markers.

The sequenced material came from PBMCs. All receptors derive from a woman under 30 in good health.

The chain couples TRBV12-3 or TRBV12-4 to TRBJ2-2; a possible D gene is TRBD2 (6 bases). With 5 bases removed from V and 2 bases from J, the gap between germline ends came to 12 bases. The CDR3 covers 15 residues. CDR3 DNA sequence: TGTGCCAGCAGTGTACTAGCAATTAACACCGGGGAGCTGTTTTTT. The encoded protein is CASSVLAINTGELFF.

This clonotype has more than one count but fewer than ten. This chain links TRBV7-3 with TRBJ2-1; D may be TRBD1 (5 bases). The V end lost 1 base, the J end lost 10 bases, and 8 bases lay between the germline ends. The germline V gene has CDR1 SGHTA and CDR2 FQGTGA. There are 12 residues in the CDR3. The CDR3 loop reads CASSLRGQEQFF. CDR3 DNA sequence: TGTGCCAGCAGCTTAAGGGGCCAAGAGCAGTTCTTC.

This chain connects TRBV6-1 to TRBJ2-7; D is perhaps TRBD2 (5 bases). The CDR3 runs to 13 residues. The germline V and J ends were trimmed by 4 bases and 4 bases, with 11 bases remaining between them. In germline, CDR1 is MNHNS, CDR2 SASEGT. CDR3 loop: CASSVAGKYEQYF. As DNA, the CDR3 is TGTGCCAGCAGTGTTGCCGGGAAATACGAGCAGTACTTC.

In its sample, this clonotype was seen a few times. V usage is TRBV29-1 and J usage is TRBJ2-6; the D gene is possibly TRBD2 (5 bases). The CDR3 loop spans 14 amino acids. V was shortened by 6 bases and J by 1 base, with 10 bases between the two germline ends. The germline V gene has CDR1 SQVTM and CDR2 ANQGSEA. This CDR3 reads CSVTEGSGANVLTF. In DNA form, the CDR3 reads TGCAGCGTCACTGAGGGATCTGGGGCCAACGTCCTGACTTTC.

The chain employs TRBV5-1 and TRBJ1-1; 8 positions match TRBD1. The CDR3 is 15 amino acids. Germline trimming cut 4 bases from V and 7 bases from J; bases unmatched to any gene: 12. Germline lookup yields CDR1 SGHRS and CDR2 YFSETQ. The DNA of the CDR3 is TGCGCCAGCAGCCCGCTCCCTGACAGGGGCGGTGAAGCTTTCTTT. It is translated as CASSPLPDRGGEAFF. Based on the CDR3 plus reference TRBV5-1 and TRBJ1-1, the full variable domain is KAGVTQTPRYLIKTRGQQVTLSCSPISGHRSVSWYQQTPGQGLQFLFEYFSETQRNKGNFPGRFSGRQFSNSRSEMNVSTLELGDSALYLCASSPLPDRGGEAFFGQGTRLTVV.

The chain carries TRBV5-1 and TRBJ2-1, with TRBD1 matching over 9 bases. The V and J ends lost 1 base and 8 bases, in that order; junction bases with no gene match: 7. Germline CDR1 reads SGHRS; CDR2 reads YFSETQ. CDR3 length equals 15 residues. The chain's CDR3 is CASSLRDRALDEQFF. CDR3 nucleotides: TGCGCCAGCAGCTTGAGGGACAGGGCGCTTGATGAGCAGTTCTTC.

This clonotype was counted between two and nine times. The gene calls are TRBV4-3 and TRBJ2-3, with 7 bases matching TRBD2. J was trimmed by 5 bases and V by 1 base; bases with no gene match: 3. The CDR3 is 14 amino acids. Germline V gene data show CDR1 as LGHNA and CDR2 as YSLEER. The CDR3 DNA reads TGCGCCAGCAGCCAAGGAATAGCGGGAGATACGCAGTATTTT. Encoded protein: CASSQGIAGDTQYF.

The CDR3 DNA reads as TGTGCCAGCAGCGTTAGTACAGGGTTGGACACTGAAGCTTTCTTT. This codes for CASSVSTGLDTEAFF. This rearrangement joins TRBV7-8 to TRBJ1-1; D is perhaps TRBD1 (6 bases). Germline V gives CDR1 SGHVS, CDR2 FQNEAQ. The CDR3 is 15 residues long. Deletions cut 5 bases from V and 3 bases from J, with 16 bases between.

The chain recombines TRBV5-1 with TRBJ2-2, with D maybe TRBD1 (6 bases). CDR3 length equals 16 residues. V lost 3 bases, J lost 0 bases, and 12 bases lay in between. Germline CDR1 is SGHRS and CDR2 is YFSETQ. The CDR3 loop reads CASSYHRETNTGELFF. In DNA, the CDR3 is TGCGCCAGCAGCTACCACAGGGAAACGAACACCGGGGAGCTGTTTTTT.

The rearrangement joins TRBV7-6 to TRBJ2-3; 11 bases fit TRBD2. V lost 3 bases and J lost 8; bases outside the gene matches: 4. This CDR3 is 14 amino acids long. Germline assignment: CDR1 SGHVS and CDR2 FNYEAQ. The CDR3 DNA is TGTGCCAGCAGCTTCGGGACTAGCGGCCGTACGCAGTATTTT. Its protein is CASSFGTSGRTQYF.

V is TRBV7-8 and J is TRBJ2-2; D remains ambiguous. The germline V gene encodes CDR1 SGHVS and CDR2 FQNEAQ. Between the trimmed V and J ends, which lost 4 bases and 2 bases, there was a span of 11 bases. The CDR3 is 15 residues long. The chain's CDR3 is CASSSIRLNTGELFF. CDR3 sequence (DNA): TGTGCCAGCAGCTCGATAAGGCTTAACACCGGGGAGCTGTTTTTT.

There are a few counts of this clonotype. The genes are TRBV5-1 and TRBJ2-1; no firm D call. Germline-derived CDR1 and CDR2 are SGHRS and YFSETQ. V was trimmed by 0 bases and J by 0 bases, leaving 10 bases between them. The CDR3 is made up of 16 amino acids. The CDR3 nucleotides are TGCGCCAGCAGCTTGGTTTCGGTAGCCTCCTACAATGAGCAGTTCTTC. Protein sequence: CASSLVSVASYNEQFF.

The chain couples TRBV20-1 to TRBJ2-7; the D gene is possibly TRBD2 (6 bases). The V end lost 3 bases, the J end lost 5 bases, and 14 bases lay between the germline ends. This CDR3 comprises 13 residues. Germline V lookup: CDR1 DFQATT, CDR2 SNEGSKA (reference sequence). The CDR3 spells CSARWMGGDEQYF. In DNA form, the CDR3 reads TGCAGTGCTAGGTGGATGGGGGGAGACGAGCAGTACTTC.

J is TRBJ1-1 and V is TRBV9; D remains ambiguous. Germline-derived CDR1 and CDR2 are SGDLS and YYNGEE. Trimming shortened V by 2 bases and J by 5 bases, and 10 bases separated the two germline ends. This CDR3 is built from 13 residues. The CDR3 nucleotides are TGTGCCAGCAGCGTCGACGGTAGTACTGAAGCTTTCTTT. Residues: CASSVDGSTEAFF.

Details on this clonotype: Germline is not matched at one junction end, which may reflect a read error. The chain recombines TRBV7-7 with TRBJ2-3; D unresolved. This CDR3 contains 13 residues. Germline CDR1 SSHAT, CDR2 FNYEAQ (reference sequence). CDR3: CASSNKVTDTQYF. CDR3 DNA: TGTGCTAGCAGCAACAAGGTCACAGATACGCAGTATTTT.

The V and J genes are TRBV20-1 and TRBJ1-6; D is perhaps TRBD1 (6 bases). With 5 bases removed from V and 14 bases from J, the gap between germline ends came to 22 bases. Germline V gene sequence: CDR1 DFQATT, CDR2 SNEGSKA (reference sequence). The CDR3 has 14 residues. Written as DNA, the CDR3 is TGCAGTGCTCTCCGGGACACTCAAAGTCAATCCCTCCACTTT. Translation: CSALRDTQSQSLHF.

The V gene is TRBV4-3, the J gene TRBJ2-3, with 14 bases aligning to TRBD2. Germline lookup yields CDR1 LGHNA and CDR2 YSLEER. The CDR3 covers 17 residues. Unmatched junction bases numbered 5, after V lost 2 bases and J lost 4 bases. The CDR3 DNA reads as TGCGCCAGCAGCCAACCTGGGACTAGCGGGAGTCCAGATACGCAGTATTTT. Translating gives CASSQPGTSGSPDTQYF.

The V and J genes are TRBV12-3 or TRBV12-4 and TRBJ2-7, with 7 positions matching TRBD2. This CDR3 spans 12 amino acids. The CDR3 spells CATKGSGGEQYF. DNA of the CDR3: TGTGCAACCAAAGGCTCGGGGGGCGAGCAGTACTTC.

The chain has TRBV6-2 or TRBV6-3 and TRBJ2-1; maybe TRBD2 (6 bases). V dropped 7 bases and J dropped 2 bases, with 12 bases sitting between them. Germline V lookup: CDR1 MNHEY, CDR2 SVGEGT. CDR3 length: 14 residues. CDR3 loop: CASNSGSAYNEQFF. As DNA, the CDR3 is TGTGCCAGCAATAGCGGAAGCGCCTACAATGAGCAGTTCTTC.

V usage is TRBV6-1 and J usage is TRBJ2-7; the match to TRBD2 covers 8 bases. After removal of 1 base from V and 5 bases from J, the junction contained 4 bases not matched to a gene. This CDR3 is 14 amino acids long. Per germline, CDR1 MNHNS and CDR2 SASEGT. CDR3 loop: CASSEGTSIHEQYF. The CDR3 nucleotides are TGTGCCAGCAGTGAAGGGACTAGCATCCACGAGCAGTACTTC.

This clonotype turned up a few times. The chain recombines TRBV30 with TRBJ2-7, with a possible D match to TRBD1 (6 bases). Germline-derived CDR1 and CDR2 are GTSNPN and SVGIG (reference sequence). V was shortened by 3 bases and J by 3 bases, with 18 bases between the two germline ends. The CDR3 runs to 15 residues. Here the CDR3 reads CAWRTPGHTIYEQYF. CDR3 in DNA: TGTGCCTGGAGAACTCCGGGACATACTATCTACGAGCAGTACTTC.

V is TRBV9 and J is TRBJ1-4, with 11 bases fitting TRBD1. CDR3 length: 17 residues. Germline V gives CDR1 SGDLS, CDR2 YYNGEE. J was trimmed by 8 bases and V by 0 bases; bases with no gene match: 9. The CDR3 is CASSVDPGTGGDEKLFF. For the CDR3, the DNA is TGTGCCAGCAGCGTAGATCCCGGGACAGGGGGGGACGAAAAACTGTTTTTT.

This clonotype showed up just a few times. This rearrangement joins TRBV29-1 to TRBJ2-2; 8 bases match TRBD2. The CDR3 has 13 residues. Germline CDR1 is SQVTM and CDR2 is ANQGSEA. V dropped 6 bases and J dropped 4; count of bases not matched to a gene: 4. The CDR3 nucleotides read TGCAGCGTAATAGCGGGGTTCACCGGGGAGCTGTTTTTT. Its protein product is CSVIAGFTGELFF.

The rearrangement joins TRBV7-6 to TRBJ2-3; 7 positions match TRBD1. The CDR3 is 15 residues long. The germline gives CDR1 SGHVS, CDR2 FNYEAQ. Trimming removed 5 bases from V and 0 bases from J; junction bases left unmatched: 5. The CDR3 DNA reads TGTGCCAGCAGCGGGGGACAGTTTAGCACAGATACGCAGTATTTT. Amino acid sequence: CASSGGQFSTDTQYF.

This clonotype was seen ten or more times. This sequence joins TRBV7-9 and TRBJ1-4; 10 bases are a match to TRBD1. Germline trimming cut 6 bases from V and 7 bases from J; bases unmatched to any gene: 5. Germline values: CDR1 SEHNR, CDR2 FQNEAQ (reference sequence). The CDR3 is 14 amino acids. The CDR3 DNA sequence: TGTGCCAGCAGTAGGGGACAGGGGAGTGAAAAACTGTTTTTT. Amino acid sequence: CASSRGQGSEKLFF.

This clonotype was seen a handful of times. The V gene is TRBV14, the J gene TRBJ1-2, with D perhaps matching TRBD1 (5 bases). V gave up 0 bases and J gave up 3 bases, with 8 bases separating them. Per the germline V gene, CDR1 is SGHDN and CDR2 is FVKESK. This CDR3 is 14 amino acids long. The CDR3 loop is CASSQDWGDYGYTF. CDR3 nucleotides: TGTGCCAGCAGCCAAGATTGGGGGGACTATGGCTACACCTTC.

This clonotype has more than one count but fewer than ten. The rearrangement uses TRBV12-3 or TRBV12-4 and TRBJ2-2; D may be TRBD2 (5 bases). The CDR3 sequence is 13 residues long. Trimming cost V 3 bases and J 4 bases, with 6 bases left between them. The CDR3 sequence is CASSFGSTGELFF. The CDR3 nucleotides are TGTGCCAGCAGTTTTGGGAGCACCGGGGAGCTGTTTTTT.